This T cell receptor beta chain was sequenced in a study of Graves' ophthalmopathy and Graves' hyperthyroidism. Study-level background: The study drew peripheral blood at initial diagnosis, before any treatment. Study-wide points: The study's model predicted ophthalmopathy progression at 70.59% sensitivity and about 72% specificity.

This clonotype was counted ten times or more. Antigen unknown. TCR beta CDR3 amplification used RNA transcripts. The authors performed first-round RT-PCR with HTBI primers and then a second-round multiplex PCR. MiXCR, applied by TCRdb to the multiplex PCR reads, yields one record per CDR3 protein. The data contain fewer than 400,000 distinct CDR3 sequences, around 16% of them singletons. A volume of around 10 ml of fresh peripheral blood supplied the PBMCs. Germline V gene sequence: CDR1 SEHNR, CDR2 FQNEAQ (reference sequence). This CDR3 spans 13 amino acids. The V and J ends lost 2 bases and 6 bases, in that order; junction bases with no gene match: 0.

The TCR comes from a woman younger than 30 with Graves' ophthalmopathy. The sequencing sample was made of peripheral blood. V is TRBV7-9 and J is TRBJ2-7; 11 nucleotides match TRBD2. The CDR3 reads CASSLLAGGEQYF. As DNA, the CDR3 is TGTGCCAGCAGCTTACTAGCGGGAGGCGAGCAGTACTTC. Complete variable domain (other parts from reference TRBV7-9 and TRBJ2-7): DTGVSQNPRHKITKRGQNVTFRCDPISEHNRLYWYRQTLGQGPEFLTYFQNEAQLEKSRLLSDRFSAERPKGSFSTLEIQRTEQGDSAMYLCASSLLAGGEQYFGPGTRLTVT.